This TCR beta chain was retrieved from a study of CXCR3-negative and CXCR3-positive naive CD8 T cells (dated by TCRdb to the late 2010s). About the study as a whole: Around 140 million TRB reads were obtained in total, roughly 1.5 +/- 0.3 million reads per library. Diversity and physicochemical repertoire analyses were performed on about a dozen donors pooled from two independent experiments. TRBV-TRBJ cluster analysis included naive subsets from about 5 donors and memory cells from 3 donors.

The paper's findings and limits, for the study overall: Because CXCR3 expression was partially decreased after cryopreservation, freshly isolated PBMCs were used for most assays. Because surface CD5, which is linked to self-reactivity in mice, was comparable between the naive subsets, TCR interaction strength was also inferred from TRB CDR3 physicochemical properties. TRB CDR3s from CXCR3-positive naive cells showed higher hydrophobicity (lower Kidera factor 4), lower energy, and higher strength and volume indices than CXCR3-negative naive cells. Similar TRBV-TRBJ usage was shown by naive CXCR3-negative and CXCR3-positive cells from the same donor, whereas distinct patterns were shown by memory cells. Comparably high repertoire diversity was found in both naive subsets, whereas much lower repertoire diversity was found in memory CD8+ T cells.

Worth noting for this clonotype: The antigen it recognizes is unknown.

Instrument used: NextSeq 550. The Human TCR Profiling Kit (MiLaboratory) was used to prepare UMI-labeled 5' RACE TRB cDNA libraries. cDNA synthesis used the entire amount of extracted RNA, and PCR amplification then used the entire amount of cDNA produced. Libraries were prepared in parallel with an identical number of PCR cycles. In the original analysis: MIGEC and MiXCR extracted about 53,000 +/- 10,000 unique UMI-labeled TRB cDNA molecules per library, requiring at least two reads per UMI. On average, each library contained approximately 40,000 +/- 10,000 functional in-frame TRB CDR3 nucleotide clonotypes without stop codons. After downsampling to 5000 UMI-labeled TRB molecules per sample, diversity metrics such as normalized Shannon-Wiener and Chao1 were calculated in VDJtools. For the central five CDR3 residues, VDJtools calculated physicochemical properties weighted by clonotype size, namely interaction energy, strength, volume and Kidera factor 4. TCRdb reprocessed the reads, and each CDR3 protein sequence is entered once, without DNA. It is TCRdb's table, rather than the study itself, that gives the V and J calls and clone size. The sample's clone listing holds some 41,000 distinct CDR3 sequences. The ten largest make up around 1.9% of the sample.

Each CD8+ T cell subset was flow-sorted in triplicate, with fewer than 350,000 cells per subset placed directly into RLT lysis buffer. To keep memory contaminants out, a stringent definition of naive CD8+ T cells was applied: CD45RO-CCR7+CD27+CD95-. Peripheral blood mononuclear cells were isolated from buffy coats by standard density gradient centrifugation. Naive CXCR3-negative and CXCR3-positive CD8+ T cells were flow-sorted using a FACSAria III. An RNeasy Mini Kit was used to extract total RNA from the sorted cells. The specimen was naive CXCR3- CD8+ T cells from blood. Taken with the paper, the label for cell subset or site translates to: CD45RO-CCR7+CD27+CD95- naive CD8+ T cells lacking CXCR3 (TNR3-). The TCR originated in a human donor in good health. Some clones in this sample may be carry-over from other donors' samples.

For the CDR3, the sequence is CASSLIESEAFF. Recombination linked TRBV7-9 to TRBJ1-1. According to the germline V gene (reference sequence), CDR1 reads SEHNR and CDR2 reads FQNEAQ. From the cysteine through the phenylalanine, the CDR3 covers 12 amino acids. The entry carries no DNA sequence.